The T cell receptor (beta chain) described here comes from a study of blood T cell repertoires in COVID-19. Study information: Sites across the United States, Italy and Spain contributed samples from acute and convalescent COVID-19. The cDNA or gDNA used as material had been derived from T cells, B-cell-depleted T cells, or PBMCs.

V was shortened by 4 bases and J by 10 bases, with 14 bases between the two germline ends. Germline CDR1 is LGHDT and CDR2 is YNNKEL (reference sequence). The CDR3 is 13 residues long. Original processing methods: Reference gene primer amplification gave estimated nucleated cell counts. TCRdb's table, derived via immunoSEQ multiplex PCR, lists solely in-frame clones and lacks some. Clone size and the V and J calls come from that table; the DNA yielded D and trimming. The sample has approximately 150,000 clones; 87% are singletons. Sequencing was performed on peripheral blood. The sequence was obtained from a man aged 50-59 years who had recovered from COVID-19. The chain combines TRBV3-1 (or the pseudogene TRBV3-2) with TRBJ2-1; maybe TRBD2 (6 bases). The CDR3 reads CASSPRRASEQFF. The CDR3 DNA is TGTGCCAGCAGCCCGAGGAGGGCGAGCGAGCAGTTCTTC.